The source of this TCR beta chain is a study of T cells expressing NK-cell markers. From the 5' RACE reads, TCRdb lists one entry per CDR3 protein and no DNA. The sample has over 200,000 distinct CDR3 sequences. CDR1 is DFQATT, CDR2 SNEGSKA, per germline (reference sequence). The CDR3 is 13 residues long. The sequencing input was blood T cells: a sorted CD56 or NKG2C T cell subset, CD4+ or CD8+ T cells, or bulk PBMC T cells (not recorded which). The J gene is TRBJ2-1, the V gene TRBV20-1; TCRdb's D call of TRBD2 is untestable without DNA. This clonotype originated in a man aged 18 to 30 in good health. CDR3 amino acids: CSARGLEFYEQFF.